This TCR beta chain was identified in a study of T cells in Graves' hyperthyroidism and ophthalmopathy. This CDR3 is 16 amino acids long. The junction had 4 bases not matched to a gene; V was cut back by 5 bases and J by 0 bases. This clonotype was detected ten times or more. Patients aged 18 to 65 with hyperthyroidism were newly diagnosed, with duration under 2 months. RNA transcripts yielded amplified TCR beta CDR3 regions. A set of HTBI primers served as the primers for a first-round RT-PCR of the TCR CDR3. TCRdb reprocessed the multiplex PCR reads via MiXCR and lists one record per CDR3 protein. The data contain hundreds of thousands of distinct CDR3 sequences, over 15% of them singletons.

The V gene is TRBV12-3 or TRBV12-4, the J gene TRBJ2-2, with TRBD2 matching 9 bases. The sequenced sample was blood. This receptor was identified in a woman aged 18 to 35 with Graves' hyperthyroidism. The chain's CDR3 is CASSPPSGANTGELFF. Written as DNA, the CDR3 is TGTGCCAGCAGTCCCCCTAGCGGGGCGAACACCGGGGAGCTGTTTTTT.